One sample yielded the 12 T cell receptor beta chains listed below, sequenced in a study of blood T cell repertoires in COVID-19 (dated by TCRdb to 2018 to 2020). The library was obtained by the immunoSEQ multiplex PCR assay. TCRdb's version of the immuneACCESS table is confined to in-frame rearrangements and falls short of the full clone set. An unresolved V gene accounts for under half of the shortfall where checked; the remainder is of unknown origin. The sample yields 30,000 to 35,000 clones; 78% were counted once. The ten largest clones add up to approximately 7% of the sample. The material sequenced was peripheral blood. The receptors were sampled from a woman aged 60 to 75 with acute or convalescent COVID-19.

The chain joins TRBV2 to TRBJ2-1, with a weak D call TRBD1 (5 bases). Germline V lookup: CDR1 SNHLY, CDR2 FYNNEI. The V end was cut by 5 bases, the J end by 8 bases, with 7 bases between. This CDR3 contains 11 residues. The CDR3 region is CASSPGYEQFF. For the CDR3, the DNA is TGTGCCAGCAGTCCAGGGTATGAGCAGTTCTTC.

The genes are TRBV14 and TRBJ2-7, with a possible D match to TRBD1 (5 bases). Per the germline V gene, CDR1 is SGHDN and CDR2 is FVKESK. V was pared by 3 bases and J by 7 bases, with 16 bases between. The CDR3 extends over 14 amino acids. The CDR3: CASSHSRVHNEQYF. The DNA for the CDR3 is TGTGCCAGCAGCCATAGCAGGGTTCATAATGAGCAGTACTTC.

The rearrangement joins TRBV2 to TRBJ2-7; TRBD1 matches at 7 bases. J was trimmed by 5 bases and V by 5 bases; bases with no gene match: 3. The germline gives CDR1 SNHLY, CDR2 FYNNEI. CDR3 size: 12 residues. The CDR3 here is CASSTGVDEQYF. DNA for the CDR3: TGTGCCAGCAGTACAGGGGTGGACGAGCAGTACTTC.

This chain connects TRBV30 to TRBJ1-6; the D is unclear. V was trimmed by 2 bases and J by 9 bases, leaving 17 bases between them. Germline V gives CDR1 GTSNPN, CDR2 SVGIG (reference sequence). This CDR3 has 15 residues. CDR3 sequence (DNA): TGTGCCTGGAGTTCAGTGGGCCGTCTTACTTCACCCCTCCACTTT. Its protein is CAWSSVGRLTSPLHF.

This clone appeared a few times. The chain joins TRBV6-5 to TRBJ2-3, with 10 nucleotides matching TRBD1. This CDR3 comprises 14 residues. V dropped 8 bases and J dropped 2; count of bases not matched to a gene: 4. CDR1 is MNHEY and CDR2 is SVGAGI in the germline V gene. The CDR3 spells CASRQGAFTDTQYF. CDR3 DNA sequence: TGTGCCAGCCGACAGGGGGCCTTCACAGATACGCAGTATTTT.

This chain links TRBV11-2 with TRBJ2-7; weak D call: TRBD2 (7 bases). Trimming removed 5 bases at V and 2 bases at J, with 16 bases between. This CDR3 comprises 15 residues. The V gene's germline CDR1 is SGHAT and CDR2 FQNNGV. The CDR3 loop is CASSPSAGATYEQYF. The CDR3 coding sequence is TGTGCCAGCAGCCCTTCCGCGGGGGCTACCTACGAGCAGTACTTC.

This clone showed up just a few times. The chain uses TRBV27 and TRBJ1-1, with 8 bases matching TRBD1. This CDR3 is 13 amino acids long. With 5 bases clipped from V and 7 bases from J, the junction kept 6 bases outside the gene matches. Germline CDR1 and CDR2: MNHEY and SMNVEV (reference sequence). The CDR3 region is CASSLTGGSEAFF. CDR3 coding DNA: TGTGCCAGCAGTCTTACAGGGGGGAGTGAAGCTTTCTTT.

The chain uses TRBV7-3 and TRBJ2-2; 13 bases agree with TRBD2. The CDR3 runs 19 residues. CDR1 SGHTA and CDR2 FQGTGA come from the germline V gene. Trimming cost V 5 bases and J 0 bases; bases outside gene matches: 9. The CDR3 sequence: CASSPQLAGGFPNTGELFF. In DNA form, the CDR3 reads TGTGCCAGCAGCCCGCAACTAGCGGGGGGGTTTCCGAACACCGGGGAGCTGTTTTTT.

The V gene is TRBV10-3, the J gene TRBJ1-2; possibly TRBD1 for D (5 bases). The CDR3 runs to 16 residues. Per germline, CDR1 ENHRY and CDR2 SYGVKD. Trimming took 2 bases from V and 0 from J, leaving 13 bases between them. CDR3 coding DNA: TGTGCCATCAGTGAGCTGGGGGGGGAGACTAACTATGGCTACACCTTC. Protein: CAISELGGETNYGYTF.

The chain couples TRBV3-1 (or the pseudogene TRBV3-2) to TRBJ2-1; 7 positions match TRBD1. Trimming at V came to 6 bases and at J to 8 bases, leaving 10 bases not matched to a gene. The CDR3 length is 14 residues. Germline values: CDR1 LGHDT, CDR2 YNNKEL (reference sequence). CDR3 residues: CASRVTGAGDEQFF. The CDR3 DNA reads as TGTGCCAGCAGAGTCACAGGGGCAGGGGATGAGCAGTTCTTC.

The genes are TRBV18 and TRBJ2-1, with TRBD1 as a possible D gene (6 bases). This CDR3 comprises 12 residues. V was cut by 3 bases and J by 7 bases, with 7 bases left in between. Germline V gives CDR1 KGHSH, CDR2 LQKENI. CDR3 bases: TGTGCCAGCTCACCCCAGGGGAATGAGCAGTTCTTC. Amino acid sequence: CASSPQGNEQFF.

The V gene is TRBV7-3, the J gene TRBJ2-1; D is undetermined. The CDR3 runs 11 residues. Germline V gives CDR1 SGHTA, CDR2 FQGTGA. V shed 5 bases and J shed 6 bases, with 5 bases lying between them. In DNA form, the CDR3 reads TGTGCCAGCAGCCCCGGCAATGAGCAGTTCTTC. It encodes CASSPGNEQFF.